This T cell receptor (beta chain) was documented in a study of OX40 agonist ivuxolimab in advanced cancers. General study findings and limits: Antigen specificity remained undetermined for the expanded peripheral T cells.

For this clone: Its antigen is unknown.

Produced via immunoSEQ multiplex PCR; TCRdb's table is partial and in-frame only. The sample records roughly 50,000 clones, roughly 90% being singletons. Trimming cost V 0 bases and J 2 bases, with 13 bases left between them. Germline V gives CDR1 LGHNA, CDR2 YNFKEQ. This CDR3 spans 16 amino acids. The clonotype comes from an adult with an advanced solid tumor such as melanoma, head and neck, liver or kidney cancer. The source was CD4+ or CD8+ T cells sorted from blood, collected in a trial of the OX40 agonist ivuxolimab. The chain employs TRBV4-2 and TRBJ1-2; D call uncertain. The chain's CDR3 is CASSQDSVAVNYGYTF. The CDR3 DNA is TGTGCCAGCAGCCAAGATTCCGTTGCGGTGAACTATGGCTACACCTTC.